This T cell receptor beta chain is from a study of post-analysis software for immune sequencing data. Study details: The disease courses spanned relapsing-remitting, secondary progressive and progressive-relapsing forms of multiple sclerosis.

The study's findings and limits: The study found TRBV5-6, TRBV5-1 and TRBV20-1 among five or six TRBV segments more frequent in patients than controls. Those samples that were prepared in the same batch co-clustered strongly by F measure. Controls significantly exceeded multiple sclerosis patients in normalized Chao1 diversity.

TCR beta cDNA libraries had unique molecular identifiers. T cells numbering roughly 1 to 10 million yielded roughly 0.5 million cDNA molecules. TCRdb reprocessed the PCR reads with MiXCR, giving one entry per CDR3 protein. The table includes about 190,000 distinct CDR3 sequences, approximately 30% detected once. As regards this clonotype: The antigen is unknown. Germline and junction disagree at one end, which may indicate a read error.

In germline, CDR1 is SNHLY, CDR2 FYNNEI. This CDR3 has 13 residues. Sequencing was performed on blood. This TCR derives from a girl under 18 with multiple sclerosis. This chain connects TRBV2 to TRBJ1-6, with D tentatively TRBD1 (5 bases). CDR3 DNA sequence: TGTGCCAGTCTCGGGACTGGGGATGGACCCCCCCACTTT. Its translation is CASLGTGDGPPHF.